These 9 T cell receptor beta chains came from one sample sequenced in a study of shared clonotypes between healthy human individuals (dated by TCRdb to the early 2020s). The library came from the immunoSEQ multiplex PCR assay. Sourced from immuneACCESS, this table was stored by TCRdb with only in-frame sequences that have V and J called. A share of the clones is absent; for the studies checked, an unresolved V gene accounts for under half, and the remainder has no known explanation. The sample profile shows roughly 2.2 million clones; about 92% of them were found once. Clones ranked in the top ten supply roughly 0.36% of the sample. Material: naive CD4+ T cells from PBMCs. The cell subset or site label corresponds to: CD45RA+ positively selected. These receptors were obtained from a man aged 18 to 35 in good health. Some clones in this sample may be carry-over from other donors' samples.

The chain uses TRBV29-1 and TRBJ2-3; 10 positions match TRBD2. With 2 bases clipped from V and 3 bases from J, the junction kept 2 bases outside the gene matches. The CDR3 has 14 residues. Germline loops: CDR1 SQVTM, CDR2 ANQGSEA. The CDR3 coding sequence is TGCAGCGTTGAACTAGCGGGAGTGACAGATACGCAGTATTTT. It is translated as CSVELAGVTDTQYF.

This sequence joins TRBV9 and TRBJ2-2; D could derive from TRBD1 or TRBD2 (5 bases each). This CDR3 region has 15 residues. V lost 4 bases and J lost 4, with 14 bases in between. In germline, CDR1 is SGDLS, CDR2 YYNGEE. This chain's CDR3 is CASSPGWGSTGELFF. In DNA, the CDR3 is TGTGCCAGCAGCCCGGGGTGGGGGTCCACCGGGGAGCTGTTTTTT.

This rearrangement joins TRBV7-2 to TRBJ2-5; perhaps D is TRBD1 or TRBD2 (6 bases each). Deletions cut 1 base from V and 5 bases from J, with 11 bases between. Per the germline V gene, CDR1 is SGHTA and CDR2 is FQGNSA. This CDR3 region has 14 residues. The CDR3 region has the DNA TGTGCCAGCAGCTTAGGACAGGCGGGGGAGACCCAGTACTTC. Its translation is CASSLGQAGETQYF.

The rearrangement uses TRBV5-4 and TRBJ2-5; the match to TRBD2 covers 9 bases. With 3 bases clipped from V and 5 bases from J, the junction kept 11 bases outside the gene matches. The CDR3 covers 16 residues. Germline V gene lookup returns CDR1 SGHNT and CDR2 YYREEE (reference sequence). Written as DNA, the CDR3 is TGTGCCAGCAGCTCTGGGGCGGGAGGGCCCGAGGAGACCCAGTACTTC. Protein product: CASSSGAGGPEETQYF.

The genes are TRBV10-1 and TRBJ2-1, with no clear D. From germline, CDR1 is WNHNN and CDR2 SYGVQD (reference sequence). Between the trimmed V and J ends, which lost 6 bases and 5 bases, there was a span of 20 bases. The CDR3 is 16 amino acids. CDR3 region: CASSRGRDLLDNEQFF. The CDR3 DNA sequence: TGCGCCAGCAGCCGAGGAAGGGATCTCCTAGACAATGAGCAGTTCTTC.

V is TRBV5-1 and J is TRBJ2-7, with 9 bases identical to TRBD1. J was trimmed by 3 bases and V by 1 base; bases with no gene match: 26. In germline, CDR1 is SGHRS, CDR2 YFSETQ. The CDR3 loop spans 22 amino acids. This chain's CDR3 is CASSLRAPIKGQGVPRLYEQYF. The CDR3 coding sequence is TGCGCCAGCAGCTTGAGAGCCCCGATAAAGGGACAGGGAGTCCCCCGCCTCTACGAGCAGTACTTC.

The V call is TRBV4-1, the J call TRBJ1-2, with D possibly being TRBD1 (5 bases). Germline V gives CDR1 MGHRA, CDR2 YSYEKL. Deletions cut 4 bases from V and 8 bases from J, with 17 bases between. This CDR3 contains 14 residues. The CDR3 sequence is CASSPPGGLGGYTF. CDR3 DNA: TGCGCCAGCAGCCCCCCGGGGGGATTAGGCGGCTACACCTTC.

This clone was observed a handful of times. The V gene is TRBV9, the J gene TRBJ1-1; tentatively, D is TRBD1 (5 bases). This CDR3 contains 14 residues. Germline lookup yields CDR1 SGDLS and CDR2 YYNGEE. Trimming stripped 4 bases from V and 0 bases from J, with 10 bases between. CDR3 nucleotide sequence: TGTGCCAGCAGCCAGACAGCCTTGAACACTGAAGCTTTCTTT. The encoded protein is CASSQTALNTEAFF. Drawing the rest from reference TRBV9 and TRBJ1-1, the complete variable domain is DSGVTQTPKHLITATGQRVTLRCSPRSGDLSVYWYQQSLDQGLQFLIQYYNGEERAKGNILERFSAQQFPDLHSELNLSSLELGDSALYFCASSQTALNTEAFFGQGTRLTVV.

V gene TRBV7-9 combines with J gene TRBJ1-1; 7 bases line up with TRBD1. Germline loops: CDR1 SEHNR, CDR2 FQNEAQ (reference sequence). The CDR3 is 15 amino acids. J gave up 8 bases and V 6 bases, and 15 bases lay outside the gene matches. CDR3 DNA sequence: TGTGCCAGCAGGGAATGGGACAGCGAGGCTCTGGAAGCTTTCTTT. This encodes CASREWDSEALEAFF.